This TCR beta chain comes out of a study of blood T cell repertoires in COVID-19. Whole-study context: Acute-phase and convalescent COVID-19 samples originated in the United States, Italy and Spain. T cells, B-cell-depleted T cells, or PBMCs supplied cDNA or gDNA.

The CDR3 runs 13 residues. Per the germline V gene, CDR1 is SEHNR and CDR2 is FQNEAQ (reference sequence). The V and J ends lost 4 bases and 8 bases, in that order; junction bases with no gene match: 7. This clone was counted a few times. Sequencing used immunoSEQ multiplex PCR; TCRdb keeps in-frame clones, though not all of them. The sample records 88,000 or so clones, less than 90% being singletons. This TCR came from a man aged 55 to 69 with acute or convalescent COVID-19. V is TRBV7-9 and J is TRBJ1-1, with 7 bases aligning to TRBD1. Material for sequencing was peripheral blood. CDR3 nucleotide sequence: TGTGCCAGCAGCTCTATGACAGGGACAGAAGCTTTCTTT. This codes for CASSSMTGTEAFF.